This T cell receptor (beta chain) was sequenced in a study of shared clonotypes between healthy human individuals. Details on this clone: This same CDR3 is encoded by further DNA sequences in the sample.

The J segment lost 4 bases and the V segment lost 3 bases, leaving 2 bases of the junction unmatched. Per the germline V gene, CDR1 is MDHEN and CDR2 is SYDVKM. This CDR3 contains 13 residues. Some clones are missing from TCRdb's copy, which holds only in-frame ones; the method was immunoSEQ multiplex PCR. Of 2.3 million or so clones listed, roughly 93% are singletons. Specimen: naive CD4+ T cells from PBMCs. Noted subset: CD45RA+ positively selected. This receptor was obtained from a man aged 18 to 30 in good health. Some clones in this sample may be carry-over from other donors' samples. The chain uses TRBV28 and TRBJ2-7; 8 positions agree with TRBD1. As DNA, the CDR3 is TGTGCCAGCAGTTTGACAGGGGCGTACGAGCAGTACTTC. Translation gives CASSLTGAYEQYF.